Each of the 7 T cell receptor beta chains below was sequenced from the same sample in a study of shared clonotypes between healthy human individuals. The method was immunoSEQ multiplex PCR; TCRdb's version includes in-frame clones alone and lacks a portion of them. The table has millions of clones, roughly 91% seen once. Only CD45RO-negative cells positively selected for CCR7 counted as naive CD8 cells, so terminally differentiated effector memory CD45RA+ cells were excluded. What was sequenced was naive CD8+ T cells from PBMCs. The origin of the receptors is a man in his late teens or twenties in good health. Some clones in this sample may be carry-over from other donors' samples.

The chain uses TRBV28 and TRBJ2-7, with D hard to call. CDR1 and CDR2 from the germline V gene are MDHEN and SYDVKM. Between the trimmed V and J ends, which lost 4 bases and 5 bases, there was a span of 6 bases. This CDR3 region has 11 residues. CDR3 DNA: TGTGCCAGCAGTTGGTGGGACGAGCAGTACTTC. It yields the protein CASSWWDEQYF. The full variable domain, with the rest looked up from reference TRBV28 and TRBJ2-7, is DVKVTQSSRYLVKRTGEKVFLECVQDMDHENMFWYRQDPGLGLRLIYFSYDVKMKEKGDIPEGYSVSREKKERFSLILESASTNQTSMYLCASSWWDEQYFGPGTRLTVT.

The chain has TRBV11-2 and TRBJ2-7; D remains ambiguous. Looked up from germline, CDR1 is SGHAT and CDR2 is FQNNGV. The CDR3 is made up of 13 amino acids. V lost 2 bases and J 6 bases, leaving 11 bases between the germline ends. The CDR3 region is CASSLYSNGEQYF. CDR3 in DNA: TGTGCCAGCAGCTTATACTCTAACGGCGAGCAGTACTTC.

V gene TRBV4-1 combines with J gene TRBJ2-1; 9 positions match TRBD2. After removal of 7 bases from V and 5 bases from J, the junction contained 6 bases not matched to a gene. CDR1 and CDR2 (germline): MGHRA, YSYEKL. This CDR3 is 14 amino acids long. This CDR3 reads CASTLVAGDNEQFF. DNA for the CDR3: TGCGCCAGCACCTTGGTAGCGGGGGACAATGAGCAGTTCTTC.

The rearrangement joins TRBV29-1 to TRBJ2-5; tentative D call: TRBD1 (7 bases). CDR1 and CDR2 (germline): SQVTM, ANQGSEA. V lost 7 bases to trimming and J lost 2 bases, with 11 bases between them. The CDR3 extends over 12 amino acids. CDR3: CSAAGQQETQYF. Written as DNA, the CDR3 is TGCAGCGCTGCGGGACAGCAAGAGACCCAGTACTTC.

The V and J genes are TRBV2 and TRBJ2-3, with D possibly being TRBD2 (6 bases). This CDR3 is 14 amino acids long. V dropped 7 bases and J dropped 4 bases, with 15 bases sitting between them. The germline CDR1 and CDR2 sequences are SNHLY and FYNNEI. The chain's CDR3 is CASMGLPSADTQYF. In nucleotides, the CDR3 is TGTGCCAGCATGGGGCTCCCTAGCGCAGATACGCAGTATTTT. Variable domain in full (rest from reference TRBV2 and TRBJ2-3): EPEVTQTPSHQVTQMGQEVILRCVPISNHLYFYWYRQILGQKVEFLVSFYNNEISEKSEIFDDQFSVERPDGSNFTLKIRSTKLEDSAMYFCASMGLPSADTQYFGPGTRLTVL.

This chain links TRBV7-9 with TRBJ2-7; the D gene could be TRBD1 or TRBD2 (6 bases each). Trimming removed 5 bases at V and 7 bases at J, with 9 bases between. In germline, CDR1 is SEHNR, CDR2 FQNEAQ (reference sequence). The CDR3 covers 11 residues. The CDR3 DNA sequence: TGTGCCAGCAGCGGGGGGCTTGAGCAGTACTTC. Its protein product is CASSGGLEQYF.

Worth noting for this clone: The sample holds other DNA sequences that translate to the same CDR3. The V call is TRBV27, the J call TRBJ2-3, with D uncertain. V lost 3 bases, J lost 3 bases, and 7 bases lay in between. This CDR3 contains 13 residues. Germline-derived CDR1 and CDR2 are MNHEY and SMNVEV (reference sequence). CDR3 DNA: TGTGCCAGCAGTTTGGTATCTACAGATACGCAGTATTTT. It yields the protein CASSLVSTDTQYF.